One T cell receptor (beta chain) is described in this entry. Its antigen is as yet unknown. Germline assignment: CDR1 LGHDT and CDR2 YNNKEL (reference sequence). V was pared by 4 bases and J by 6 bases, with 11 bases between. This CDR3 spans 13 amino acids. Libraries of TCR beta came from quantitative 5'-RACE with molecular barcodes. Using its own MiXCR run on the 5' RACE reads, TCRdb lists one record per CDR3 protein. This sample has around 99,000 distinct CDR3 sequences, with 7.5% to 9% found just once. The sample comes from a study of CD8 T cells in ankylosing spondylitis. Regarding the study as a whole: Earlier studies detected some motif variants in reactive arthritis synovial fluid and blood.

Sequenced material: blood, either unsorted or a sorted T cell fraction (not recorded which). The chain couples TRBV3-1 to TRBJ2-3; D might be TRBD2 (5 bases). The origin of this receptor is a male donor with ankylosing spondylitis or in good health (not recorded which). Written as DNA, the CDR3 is TGTGCCAGCAGCCGAGTAGCGTCCGATACGCAGTATTTT. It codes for CASSRVASDTQYF.